In this sample, the clone carrying this T cell receptor beta chain turned up many times. Its cognate antigen is unknown. The data derive from a study of T cells after yellow fever vaccination. Turning to the study itself: Any fraction with a low cell number was prepared using SMART-Seq v4 Ultra Low Input.

Study results and limitations: Most clones from primary vaccination resurfaced after the booster (approximately 97% CD4, 70% to 90% CD8). FACS-sorted repertoires might harbor abundant contaminating clonotypes from the bulk population.

V was clipped by 6 bases and J by 4 bases; unmatched bases: 5. The CDR3 runs to 14 residues. Germline V CDR1 and CDR2: SQVTM, ANQGSEA. Generation of TCR cDNA used 5'RACE template switching (which added a universal primer site and UMIs). Via MiXCR, TCRdb re-called the 5' RACE reads, giving one row per CDR3 protein. The sample includes 450,000 to 550,000 distinct CDR3 sequences, 20% to 25% of them seen just once. The TCR sequence derives from a man aged 18 to 29 who received the YFV17D yellow fever vaccine. This rearrangement joins TRBV29-1 to TRBJ2-1, with TRBD2 matching over 11 bases. Sequences were derived from PBMCs, sampled 21 days after the first yellow fever vaccination. CDR3: CSVDASGGYNEQFF. The CDR3 nucleotides read TGCAGCGTGGACGCTAGCGGGGGGTACAATGAGCAGTTCTTC.